This T cell receptor beta chain was documented in a study of T cells in Graves' hyperthyroidism and ophthalmopathy. About the research overall: Staff took peripheral blood when the initial diagnosis was made, before any treatment began.

Over 18 months, lack of ophthalmopathy progression marked Graves' hyperthyroidism as stable. Patients having uncontrolled infection, another autoimmune disease, pregnancy or lactation were not included. This clonotype was seen a handful of times. The CDR3 regions of TCR beta were amplified from RNA transcripts. The HTBI primer set drove a first-round RT-PCR of the TCR CDR3. TCRdb re-called the multiplex PCR reads with MiXCR, one entry per CDR3 protein. The sample consists of hundreds of thousands of distinct CDR3 sequences, around 39% of them appearing once. The sequencing sample was made of blood. The clonotype comes from a young man with Graves' hyperthyroidism.

Here the CDR3 DNA reads TGCGCCAGCAGCCAAGATCCGTATAACTACTACGAGCAGTACTTC. It translates to CASSQDPYNYYEQYF. This sequence joins TRBV4-1 and TRBJ2-7; no reliable D call. CDR1 and CDR2 (germline): MGHRA, YSYEKL. The CDR3 has 15 residues. V was cut by 0 bases and J by 3 bases, with 12 bases left in between.